This TCR beta chain derives from a study of blood T cell repertoires in COVID-19. The overall study: Specimens from acute and convalescent COVID-19 originated in the United States, Italy and Spain. PBMCs, B-cell-depleted T cells, or T cells were the source of the cDNA or gDNA that made up the material.

This CDR3 contains 15 residues. Germline values: CDR1 SGHDN, CDR2 FVKESK. The J segment lost 3 bases and the V segment lost 6 bases, leaving 6 bases of the junction unmatched. The data were produced by immunoSEQ multiplex PCR, yet TCRdb's version contains in-frame clones alone and is incomplete. The data show about 130,000 clones, approximately 80% seen once. V is TRBV14 and J is TRBJ2-3; 10 bases fit TRBD1. This TCR was sampled from a woman aged 45-65 years with acute or convalescent COVID-19. The sample consisted of peripheral blood. CDR3 nucleotide sequence: TGTGCCAGCAGAAGGACAGGGGGTTATACAGATACGCAGTATTTT. Protein: CASRRTGGYTDTQYF.